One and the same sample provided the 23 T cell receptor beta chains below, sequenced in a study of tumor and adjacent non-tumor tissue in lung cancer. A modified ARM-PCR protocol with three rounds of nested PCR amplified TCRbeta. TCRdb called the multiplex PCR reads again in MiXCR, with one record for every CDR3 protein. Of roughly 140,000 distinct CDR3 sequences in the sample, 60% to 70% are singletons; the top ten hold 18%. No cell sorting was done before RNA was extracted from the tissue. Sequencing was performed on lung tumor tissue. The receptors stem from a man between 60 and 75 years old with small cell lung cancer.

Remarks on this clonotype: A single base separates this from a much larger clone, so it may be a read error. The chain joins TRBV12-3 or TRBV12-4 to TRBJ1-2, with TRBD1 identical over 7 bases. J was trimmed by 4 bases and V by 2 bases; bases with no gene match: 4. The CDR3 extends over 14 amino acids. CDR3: CASSLHRGVYGYTF. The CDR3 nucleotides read TGTGCCAGCAGTTTACACAGGGGCGTCTATGGCTACACCTTC.

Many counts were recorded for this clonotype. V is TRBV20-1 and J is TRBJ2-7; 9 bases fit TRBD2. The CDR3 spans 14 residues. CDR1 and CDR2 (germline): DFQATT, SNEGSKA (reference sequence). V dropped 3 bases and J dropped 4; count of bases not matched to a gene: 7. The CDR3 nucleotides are TGCAGTGCTAGGGGAGGTAGCGGGAGTTACGAGCAGTACTTC. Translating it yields CSARGGSGSYEQYF.

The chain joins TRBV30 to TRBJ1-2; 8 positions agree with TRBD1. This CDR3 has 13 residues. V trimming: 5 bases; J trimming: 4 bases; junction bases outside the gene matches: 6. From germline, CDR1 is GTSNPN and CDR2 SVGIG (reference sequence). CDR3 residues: CAWCGQGPYGYTF. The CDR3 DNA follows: TGTGCCTGGTGTGGACAGGGCCCCTATGGCTACACCTTC.

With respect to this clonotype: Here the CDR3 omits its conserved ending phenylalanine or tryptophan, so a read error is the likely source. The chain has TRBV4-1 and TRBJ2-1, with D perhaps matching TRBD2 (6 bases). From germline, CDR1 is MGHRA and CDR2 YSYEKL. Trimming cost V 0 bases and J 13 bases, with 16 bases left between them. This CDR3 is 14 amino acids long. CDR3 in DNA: TGCGCCAGCAGCCAAGAGACGGGAGTTGGTGAACAGTTCATC. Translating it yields CASSQETGVGEQFI.

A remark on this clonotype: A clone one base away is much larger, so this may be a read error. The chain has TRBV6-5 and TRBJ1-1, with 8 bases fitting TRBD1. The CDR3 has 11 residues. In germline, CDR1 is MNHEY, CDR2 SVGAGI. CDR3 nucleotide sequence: TGTGCCAGCAGTAACGGTAGGGACAGGAGATTT. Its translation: CASSNGRDRRF.

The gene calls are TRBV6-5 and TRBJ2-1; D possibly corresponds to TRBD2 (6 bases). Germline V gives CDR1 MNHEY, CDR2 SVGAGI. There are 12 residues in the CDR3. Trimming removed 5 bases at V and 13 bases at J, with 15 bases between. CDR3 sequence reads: CASSNRDSNQFF. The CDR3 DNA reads TGTGCCAGCAGTAACCGGGACTCCAACCAGTTCTTC.

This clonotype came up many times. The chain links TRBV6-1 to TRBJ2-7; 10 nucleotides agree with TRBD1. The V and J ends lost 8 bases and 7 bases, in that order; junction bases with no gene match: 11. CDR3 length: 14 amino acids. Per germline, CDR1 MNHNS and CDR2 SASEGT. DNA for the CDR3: TGTGCCAGCGGCGGGACAGGGGCCTTTGGGGAGCAGTACGTC. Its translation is CASGGTGAFGEQYV.

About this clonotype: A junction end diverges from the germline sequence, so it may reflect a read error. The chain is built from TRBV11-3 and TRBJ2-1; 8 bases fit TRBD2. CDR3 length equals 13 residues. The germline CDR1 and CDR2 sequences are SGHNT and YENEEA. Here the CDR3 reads CAISLDAGGWQFF. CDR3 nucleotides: TGTGCCATCAGCTTAGATGCGGGAGGTTGGCAGTTCTTC.

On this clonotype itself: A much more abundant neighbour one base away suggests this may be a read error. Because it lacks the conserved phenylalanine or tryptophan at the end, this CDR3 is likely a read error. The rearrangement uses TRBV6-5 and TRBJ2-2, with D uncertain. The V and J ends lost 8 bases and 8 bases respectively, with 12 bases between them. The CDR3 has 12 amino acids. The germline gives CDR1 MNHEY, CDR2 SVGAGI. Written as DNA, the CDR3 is TGTGCCAGCGAATCTCGGTCGGGGGAGCTGTTTTAT. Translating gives CASESRSGELFY.

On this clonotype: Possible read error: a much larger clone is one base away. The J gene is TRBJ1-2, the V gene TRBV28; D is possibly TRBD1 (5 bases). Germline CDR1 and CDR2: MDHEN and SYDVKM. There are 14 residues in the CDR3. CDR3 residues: CASSFGERGYGYAF. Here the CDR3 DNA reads TGTGCCAGCAGTTTTGGTGAGAGGGGCTATGGCTACGCCTTC.

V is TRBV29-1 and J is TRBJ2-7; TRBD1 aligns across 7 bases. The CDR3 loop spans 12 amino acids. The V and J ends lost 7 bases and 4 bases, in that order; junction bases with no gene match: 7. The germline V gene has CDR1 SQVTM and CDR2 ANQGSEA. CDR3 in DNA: TGCAGCGCACGCGACAGGGTGTACGAGCAGTACTTC. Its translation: CSARDRVYEQYF.

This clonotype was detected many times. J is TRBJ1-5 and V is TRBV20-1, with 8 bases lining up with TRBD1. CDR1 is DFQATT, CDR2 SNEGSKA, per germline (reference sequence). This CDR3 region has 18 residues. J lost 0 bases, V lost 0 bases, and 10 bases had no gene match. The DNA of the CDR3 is TGCAGTGCTAGAGATCGGGGGACAGGTGTTTATAGCAATCAGCCCCAGCATTTT. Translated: CSARDRGTGVYSNQPQHF.

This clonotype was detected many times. The chain's CDR3 is CASSTGTSYNEQFF. The CDR3 DNA follows: TGTGCCAGCAGTACCGGGACTAGCTACAATGAGCAGTTCTTC. This chain connects TRBV6-2 or TRBV6-3 to TRBJ2-1; 8 bases fit TRBD2. Germline assignment: CDR1 MNHEY and CDR2 SVGEGT. After removal of 5 bases from V and 3 bases from J, the junction contained 3 bases not matched to a gene. This CDR3 comprises 14 residues.

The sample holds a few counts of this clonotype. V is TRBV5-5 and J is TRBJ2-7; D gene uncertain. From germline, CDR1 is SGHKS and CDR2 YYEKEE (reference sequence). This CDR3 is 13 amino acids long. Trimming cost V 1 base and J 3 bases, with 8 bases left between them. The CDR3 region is CASSLLADYEQYV. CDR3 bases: TGTGCCAGCAGCTTGTTGGCCGACTACGAGCAGTACGTC.

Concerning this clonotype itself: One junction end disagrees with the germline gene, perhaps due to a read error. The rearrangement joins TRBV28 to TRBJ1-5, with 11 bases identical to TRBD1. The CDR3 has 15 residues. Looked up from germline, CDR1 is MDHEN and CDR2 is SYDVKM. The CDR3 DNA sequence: TGTGCCAGCAGTCAGCCGGGACAGGGGGATCAGTCCCAGCATTTT. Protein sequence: CASSQPGQGDQSQHF.

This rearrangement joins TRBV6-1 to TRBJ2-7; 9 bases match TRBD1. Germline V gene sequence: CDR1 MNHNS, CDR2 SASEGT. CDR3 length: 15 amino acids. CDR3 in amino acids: CTSSERDRATYEQYV. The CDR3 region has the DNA TGTACCAGCAGTGAAAGGGACAGGGCCACCTACGAGCAGTACGTC.

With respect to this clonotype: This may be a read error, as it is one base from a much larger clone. CDR3 sequence (DNA): TGTGCCAGCAGTTCGTCGACTAGCGGGTTGAATGAGCAGTTCTTC. Amino acid sequence: CASSSSTSGLNEQFF. J is TRBJ2-1 and V is TRBV12-3 or TRBV12-4, with 10 bases aligning to TRBD2. V dropped 4 bases and J dropped 7; count of bases not matched to a gene: 7. The CDR3 runs to 15 residues.

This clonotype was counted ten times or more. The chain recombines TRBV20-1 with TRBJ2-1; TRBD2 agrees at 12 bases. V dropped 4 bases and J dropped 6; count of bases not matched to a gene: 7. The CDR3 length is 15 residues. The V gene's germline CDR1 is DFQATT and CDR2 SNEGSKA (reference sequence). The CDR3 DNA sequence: TGCAGTGCTAAATATCTAGCGGGAGGGCGCAATGAGCAGTTCTTC. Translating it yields CSAKYLAGGRNEQFF.

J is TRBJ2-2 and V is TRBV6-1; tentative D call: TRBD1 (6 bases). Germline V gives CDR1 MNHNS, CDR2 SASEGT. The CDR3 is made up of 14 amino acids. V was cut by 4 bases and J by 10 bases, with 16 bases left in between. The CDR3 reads CASSVLQGDVELFF. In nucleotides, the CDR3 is TGTGCCAGCAGTGTTCTACAGGGAGACGTGGAGCTGTTTTTT.

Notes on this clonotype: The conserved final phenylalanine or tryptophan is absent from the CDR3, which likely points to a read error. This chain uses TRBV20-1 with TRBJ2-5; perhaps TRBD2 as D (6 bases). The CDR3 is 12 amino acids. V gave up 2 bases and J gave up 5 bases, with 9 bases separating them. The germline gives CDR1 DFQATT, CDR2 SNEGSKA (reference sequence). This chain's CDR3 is CSARSGGETQYL. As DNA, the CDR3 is TGCAGTGCTAGAAGTGGGGGGGAGACCCAGTACCTC.

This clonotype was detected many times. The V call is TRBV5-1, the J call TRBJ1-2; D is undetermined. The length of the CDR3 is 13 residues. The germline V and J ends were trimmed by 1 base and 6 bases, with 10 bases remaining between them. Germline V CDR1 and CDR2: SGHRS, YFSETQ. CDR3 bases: TGCGCCAGCAGCTTGTCTGGGCTCCATGGCTACACCTTC. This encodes CASSLSGLHGYTF.

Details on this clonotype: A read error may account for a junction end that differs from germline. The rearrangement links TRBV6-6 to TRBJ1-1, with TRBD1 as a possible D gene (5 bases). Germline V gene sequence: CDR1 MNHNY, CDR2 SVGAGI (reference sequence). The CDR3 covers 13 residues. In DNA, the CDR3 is TGTGCCAGCAGTTCCGGGACTGGGCGTAAAGCCTTCTTT. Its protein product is CASSSGTGRKAFF.

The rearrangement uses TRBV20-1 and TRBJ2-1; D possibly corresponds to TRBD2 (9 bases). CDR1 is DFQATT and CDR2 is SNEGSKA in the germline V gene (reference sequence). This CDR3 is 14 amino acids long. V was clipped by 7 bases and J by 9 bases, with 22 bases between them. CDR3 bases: TGCAGTGTCCAGGGGGCGGGAGGGCCGAGTGAGCAGTTCTTC. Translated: CSVQGAGGPSEQFF.